This TCR beta chain was retrieved from a study of T cell responses to AZD1222 COVID-19 vaccine. Findings and limits, study-wide: The study found vaccine-associated CD4 TCRs spanning spike, dominant at 160-218 and 743-854. Samples come after the peak T cell response, not at day 14. There were mostly white British donors and more females than males, and clonal diversity was possibly underestimated.

Only in-frame clones appear in the TCRdb table, and some are missing; sequencing was by immunoSEQ multiplex PCR. Among about 100,000 clones, 70% to 90% were seen once, and the ten largest hold 2% to 2.5%. The J segment lost 7 bases and the V segment lost 1 base, leaving 4 bases of the junction unmatched. Germline assignment: CDR1 LGHDT and CDR2 YNNKEL (reference sequence). The CDR3 is 14 residues long. With respect to this clone: The antigen is not known.

This clonotype was sampled from an adult who received the AZD1222 COVID-19 vaccine. Sequencing was performed on peripheral blood, taken 28 days after the second AZD1222 dose. This chain links TRBV3-1 (or the pseudogene TRBV3-2) with TRBJ2-1, with TRBD2 matching 7 bases. The CDR3: CASSQAGGRNEQFF. The CDR3 coding sequence is TGTGCCAGCAGCCAAGCCGGCGGGAGAAATGAGCAGTTCTTC.